The 9 T cell receptor beta chains below come from one sample, sequenced in a study of cytomegalovirus exposure and HLA in healthy donors. 13 Jbeta primers and 60 Vbeta primers were used for the PCR. This table comes from immunoSEQ multiplex PCR, and its TCRdb copy is limited to in-frame clones, with some not included. There are around 170,000 clones in the sample; around 80% occur only once, and 7% lies in the top ten. The sequenced material came from PBMCs. The source is a woman between 40 and 55 years old in good health and CMV-seropositive.

The chain employs TRBV18 and TRBJ2-7, with 12 bases that match TRBD2. CDR1 KGHSH and CDR2 LQKENI come from the germline V gene. V lost 3 bases and J lost 2; bases outside the gene matches: 11. The CDR3 is made up of 18 amino acids. In DNA, the CDR3 is TGTGCCAGCTCACCTCGAACTAGCGGGGGGATTAACACCTACGAGCAGTACTTC. Protein product: CASSPRTSGGINTYEQYF.

The V call is TRBV4-2, the J call TRBJ1-6; weak D call: TRBD1 (5 bases). With 0 bases removed from V and 3 bases from J, the gap between germline ends came to 12 bases. CDR1 is LGHNA and CDR2 is YNFKEQ in the germline V gene. The CDR3 runs 17 residues. This CDR3 reads CASSQDRAGNYNSPLHF. CDR3 DNA: TGTGCCAGCAGCCAAGATCGGGCAGGGAACTATAATTCACCCCTCCACTTT.

V gene TRBV5-1 combines with J gene TRBJ2-7; D is perhaps TRBD1 (6 bases). The V end was cut by 4 bases, the J end by 1 base, with 12 bases between. The CDR3 consists of 14 residues. Germline CDR1 and CDR2: SGHRS and YFSETQ. The DNA for the CDR3 is TGCGCCAGCAGCCTGGACAGCCGATCCTACGAGCAGTACTTC. This sequence encodes CASSLDSRSYEQYF.

The chain combines TRBV27 with TRBJ1-1; 8 nucleotides match TRBD1. The ends lost 2 bases at V and 2 bases at J; junction bases unmatched: 7. The CDR3 has 16 amino acids. CDR1 is MNHEY and CDR2 is SMNVEV in the germline V gene (reference sequence). DNA for the CDR3: TGTGCCAGCAGTTTAAAGACAGGGGTTTTCAACACTGAAGCTTTCTTT. Translation: CASSLKTGVFNTEAFF.

The chain recombines TRBV6-1 with TRBJ1-4, with 8 positions matching TRBD1. Per the germline V gene, CDR1 is MNHNS and CDR2 is SASEGT. CDR3 size: 14 residues. The V segment lost 3 bases and the J segment 7 bases; nucleotides outside the gene matches: 4. In nucleotides, the CDR3 is TGTGCCAGCAGTGACGATACAGGGGGTGAAAAACTGTTTTTT. It encodes CASSDDTGGEKLFF.

The gene calls are TRBV7-8 and TRBJ2-3, with D perhaps TRBD2 (6 bases). The germline V gene has CDR1 SGHVS and CDR2 FQNEAQ. The CDR3 loop spans 13 amino acids. The V gene lost 0 bases and the J gene lost 7 bases, with 8 bases spanning the gap. The CDR3 loop is CASSLAGGNTQYF. In DNA form, the CDR3 reads TGTGCCAGCAGCTTAGCGGGGGGAAATACGCAGTATTTT.

The genes are TRBV5-1 and TRBJ2-1, with 9 bases identical to TRBD1. Per germline, CDR1 SGHRS and CDR2 YFSETQ. The CDR3 has 15 residues. Trimming took 5 bases from V and 8 from J; bases not matched to a gene: 11. The CDR3 region has the DNA TGCGCCAGCAGGATGCCGGGACAGGGAGTGGATGAGCAGTTCTTC. Amino acids: CASRMPGQGVDEQFF.

This chain joins TRBV18 and TRBJ1-3, with TRBD1 as a possible D gene (5 bases). Trimming shortened V by 2 bases and J by 4 bases, and 18 bases separated the two germline ends. Germline-derived CDR1 and CDR2 are KGHSH and LQKENI. This CDR3 has 17 residues. The CDR3: CASSPRLSDSEGNTIYF. CDR3 bases: TGTGCCAGCTCACCAAGACTTTCCGACAGCGAGGGAAACACCATATATTTT.

V usage is TRBV4-1 and J usage is TRBJ1-2, with 7 bases fitting TRBD1. V lost 4 bases and J lost 6; bases outside the gene matches: 11. Germline V lookup: CDR1 MGHRA, CDR2 YSYEKL. This CDR3 has 15 amino acids. The CDR3 loop reads CASSRVQGKTDGYTF. As DNA, the CDR3 is TGCGCCAGCAGCCGCGTACAGGGGAAGACTGATGGCTACACCTTC.